These 13 T cell receptor beta chains were sequenced from one sample in a study of T cell responses to AZD1222 COVID-19 vaccine (dated by TCRdb to about 2021). The method behind the library was the immunoSEQ multiplex PCR assay. TCRdb provides this immuneACCESS table in a form limited to in-frame rearrangements. Some clones are lacking; in checked studies, under half of them reflect an unresolved V gene, and why the rest are absent is not known. The sample has some 49,000 clones on record, around three quarters of them singletons. The top ten hold roughly 7.2% of the sample. The intended sense of this specimen's time point label: baseline before first vaccination. The sample here was peripheral blood, taken on day 0 of AZD1222 vaccination. The receptor set was obtained from an adult in good health.

This chain connects TRBV29-1 to TRBJ1-4, with D possibly matching TRBD1 (6 bases). The CDR3 totals 15 residues. Germline V gives CDR1 SQVTM, CDR2 ANQGSEA. V shed 1 base and J shed 4 bases, with 13 bases lying between them. This CDR3 is CSVEGGGSGNEKLFF. Written as DNA, the CDR3 is TGCAGCGTTGAAGGAGGGGGGAGTGGTAATGAAAAACTGTTTTTT.

The chain joins TRBV6-5 to TRBJ1-2; possibly TRBD1 for D (6 bases). V was trimmed by 3 bases and J by 3 bases, leaving 11 bases between them. CDR1 and CDR2 (germline): MNHEY, SVGAGI. This CDR3 is built from 14 residues. Written as DNA, the CDR3 is TGTGCCAGCAGTTATTCGGACAGTGACTATGGCTACACCTTC. This translates into CASSYSDSDYGYTF.

The chain links TRBV10-2 to TRBJ2-5; D is ambiguous. This CDR3 comprises 12 residues. Germline CDR1 reads WSHSY; CDR2 reads SAAADI. The ends were cut back, 3 bases at V and 5 bases at J, with 7 bases in the middle. The CDR3 loop reads CASSDFGETQYF. The DNA of the CDR3 is TGCGCCAGCAGTGATTTTGGGGAGACCCAGTACTTC.

J is TRBJ1-6 and V is TRBV6-5; 11 nucleotides match TRBD1. In germline, CDR1 is MNHEY, CDR2 SVGAGI. V dropped 6 bases and J dropped 8; count of bases not matched to a gene: 6. This CDR3 has 15 residues. The CDR3 protein is CASSRTGQGDSPLHF. CDR3 in DNA: TGTGCCAGCAGCCGAACGGGACAGGGGGATTCACCCCTCCACTTT.

The chain combines TRBV27 with TRBJ1-6; D is undetermined. V was trimmed by 7 bases and J by 7 bases, leaving 14 bases between them. The CDR3 covers 14 residues. Germline V CDR1 and CDR2: MNHEY, SMNVEV (reference sequence). The CDR3 nucleotides read TGTGCCAGCACTCTCGGGCAGTCAAATTCACCCCTCCACTTT. Amino acid sequence: CASTLGQSNSPLHF.

CDR3 coding DNA: TGTGCCAGCAGCCCCTCGGAGACCCAGTACTTC. This sequence encodes CASSPSETQYF. This chain joins TRBV7-8 and TRBJ2-5; D gene unclear. Germline V CDR1 and CDR2: SGHVS, FQNEAQ. V was cut by 5 bases and J by 5 bases, with 6 bases left in between. The CDR3 extends over 11 amino acids.

This chain links TRBV6-5 with TRBJ1-1; the D is unclear. Trimming removed 6 bases from V and 5 bases from J, with 16 bases in between. There are 14 residues in the CDR3. Germline values: CDR1 MNHEY, CDR2 SVGAGI. The chain's CDR3 is CASRRASEITEAFF. The CDR3 DNA follows: TGTGCCAGCAGGAGGGCCTCGGAAATTACTGAAGCTTTCTTT.

The chain carries TRBV4-1 and TRBJ1-6; D might be TRBD1 (6 bases). The CDR3 consists of 16 residues. Trimming shortened V by 0 bases and J by 4 bases, and 10 bases separated the two germline ends. Germline assignment: CDR1 MGHRA and CDR2 YSYEKL. The CDR3: CASSQEGDNYNSPLHF. In DNA, the CDR3 is TGCGCCAGCAGCCAAGAGGGGGACAATTATAATTCACCCCTCCACTTT.

The rearrangement uses TRBV5-1 and TRBJ1-1, with D hard to call. Germline CDR1 reads SGHRS; CDR2 reads YFSETQ. V lost 3 bases to trimming and J lost 1 base, with 10 bases between them. The CDR3 loop spans 14 amino acids. The CDR3 spells CASSSGMGNTEAFF. Here the CDR3 DNA reads TGCGCCAGCAGCTCTGGCATGGGGAACACTGAAGCTTTCTTT.

The rearrangement joins TRBV2 to TRBJ1-1, with 8 bases that match TRBD1. This CDR3 has 12 amino acids. Germline V gene lookup returns CDR1 SNHLY and CDR2 FYNNEI. The V and J ends lost 5 bases and 10 bases, in that order; junction bases with no gene match: 6. CDR3 residues: CASSSRQGTAFF. The CDR3 nucleotides are TGTGCCAGCAGTTCCCGACAGGGGACAGCTTTCTTT. Based on the CDR3 plus reference TRBV2 and TRBJ1-1, the full variable domain is EPEVTQTPSHQVTQMGQEVILRCVPISNHLYFYWYRQILGQKVEFLVSFYNNEISEKSEIFDDQFSVERPDGSNFTLKIRSTKLEDSAMYFCASSSRQGTAFFGQGTRLTVV.

This CDR3 reads CASSQEAGRGGYTF. The CDR3 DNA is TGTGCCAGCAGCCAAGAGGCGGGGCGGGGTGGCTACACCTTC. The J gene is TRBJ1-2, the V gene TRBV3-1 (or the pseudogene TRBV3-2); D is perhaps TRBD1 (5 bases). The CDR3 has 14 amino acids. CDR1 and CDR2 from the germline V gene are LGHDT and YNNKEL (reference sequence). Deletions cut 0 bases from V and 7 bases from J, with 12 bases between.

This clone was recorded once. This rearrangement joins TRBV15 to TRBJ1-6; D may be TRBD1 (6 bases). CDR3 length: 16 residues. The germline V gene encodes CDR1 LNHNV and CDR2 YYDKDF (reference sequence). Trimming cost V 0 bases and J 6 bases, with 12 bases left between them. The CDR3 loop is CATSRDRPGANSPLHF. CDR3 coding DNA: TGTGCCACCAGCAGAGATCGTCCAGGGGCTAATTCACCCCTCCACTTT.

This chain connects TRBV5-4 to TRBJ2-1; D is uncertain. Trimming removed 4 bases from V and 0 bases from J, with 11 bases in between. Germline V CDR1 and CDR2: SGHNT, YYREEE (reference sequence). The CDR3 runs 15 residues. CDR3 sequence: CASSPPPSSYNEQFF. The CDR3, as DNA: TGTGCCAGCAGCCCTCCGCCCTCCTCCTACAATGAGCAGTTCTTC. Looking up the rest from reference TRBV5-4 and TRBJ2-1 gives the full variable domain: ETGVTQSPTHLIKTRGQQVTLRCSSQSGHNTVSWYQQALGQGPQFIFQYYREEENGRGNFPPRFSGLQFPNYSSELNVNALELDDSALYLCASSPPPSSYNEQFFGPGTRLTVL.